The T cell receptor beta chain described here comes from a study of T cell responses to AZD1222 COVID-19 vaccine (dated by TCRdb to the early 2020s). Study-wide context: AZD1222 recipients given second doses at about 4 weeks or at about 12 weeks were pooled, since spike-specific TCR depth and breadth were not found to differ between the two schedules. A total of 233 trial participants underwent TCR sequencing, of whom nearly 210 had received two doses of AZD1222 and roughly 26 had received two doses of the MenACWY control vaccine. Trial participants were enrolled into age subgroups of 18-55, 56-69 and 70-plus years, which contained around 140, 26 and 57 TCR-sequenced participants, respectively.

Details on this clone: Its target antigen remains unknown. The record has no base qualities; no much larger clone is one base away.

The label giving this sample's time point can be read as: baseline before first vaccination. Samples from vaccinated people were obtained from the UK trials COV001 and COV002, which included a single-blind randomized controlled phase 2/3 trial of AZD1222 (ChAdOx1 nCoV-19) in healthy adults. Trial participant PBMC samples were collected at day 0 and day 28 after the second dose for TCRbeta chain sequencing. What the authors observed across the whole study: Only five or six AZD1222 recipients were SARS-CoV-2 seropositive at baseline, limiting conclusions about previously exposed vaccinees. No day 14 peak-response samples were available, so repertoires were characterized only after the peak T cell response. Reportedly, almost half of the unique spike-specific TCRs recognized epitopes lying outside the regions that are mutated in the B.1.351 and B.1.1.7 variants. Participants were mostly white British, with more females than males. The authors suggested clonal diversity may have been underestimated. Spike-specific TCR breadth and depth rose significantly after two AZD1222 doses compared with day 0 and with MenACWY recipients. The vaccine-associated CD4 TCRs covered the entire spike protein, and the dominant responses fell in regions 160-218 and 743-854. The 56-69-year group was small, and its depth increase did not reach significance, likely because of low power.

The CDR3 regions of human TCRbeta chains were subjected to immunosequencing. The published analysis was carried out like this. Repertoire TCRs were checked for matches against a reference library of SARS-CoV-2-specific TCRs that had been generated using the MIRA antigen-specificity platform. Breadth was defined as the fraction of unique TCRs that were SARS-CoV-2-associated. Depth was defined as the fraction of total T cells that were SARS-CoV-2-associated. Using the MIRA data, each spike-specific TCR was assigned both to the spike region to which the TCR was reactive and to a CD4 or CD8 class. Log10-transformed breadth and depth values were compared by one-way ANOVA with Sidak's multiple comparisons tests. The clones in this table, taken by TCRdb from immuneACCESS, are in-frame only. Not every clone is retained; where verified, under half of the shortfall comes from an unresolved V gene, and the cause of the rest is unknown. The DNA was the basis for D and trimming; V, J and clone size are from that table. This sample lists about 140,000 clones; 75% to 95% were detected once. The ten largest account for approximately 2.8% of the sample.

CDR1 SGHNT and CDR2 YENEEA were looked up in the germline V gene. V is reduced by 4 bases and J by 6 bases, leaving a spacing of 12 bases between them. CDR3 length: 13 amino acids, cysteine to phenylalanine. Only CDR3 DNA is held: 39 bases, read in frame from base 1. This specimen was peripheral blood, taken on day 0 of AZD1222 vaccination. The V and J segments used are TRBV11-3 and TRBJ1-2; TRBD1 might be the D gene, on 5 matching bases. This receptor was identified in an adult in good health. Here is the DNA: TGTGCCAGCAGCTATCGGGGGGAGGATGGCTACACCTTC. Protein translation: CASSYRGEDGYTF.